The clone carrying this T cell receptor beta chain appeared many times. As yet, its antigen is unknown. These data originate in a study of T-cell reconstitution after alpha-beta-depleted transplantation in children. Unique molecular identifiers were built into the TCRbeta library. TCRdb reprocessed the PCR reads with MiXCR, giving one entry per CDR3 protein. The sample lists approximately 630,000 distinct CDR3 sequences; about an eighth were seen once. Overall study results and limits: Reportedly, only several hundred clones from non-depleted graft cells drove alpha-beta T-cell counts at about two months. Where some patients showed high TCRbeta diversity at day 60, it came from recipient T cells and thymic progenitors that had survived. At the one-year point after transplant, T-cell counts and TCRbeta diversity were found to come mostly from T cells that had been newly produced.

The CDR3 has 14 residues. Germline assignment: CDR1 DFQATT and CDR2 SNEGSKA (reference sequence). V lost 3 bases and J 0 bases, leaving 12 bases between the germline ends. Sequenced material: PBMCs, taken before TCRalphabeta/CD19-depleted stem cell transplant. The V gene is TRBV20-1, the J gene TRBJ2-7; tentatively, D is TRBD1 (6 bases). The TCR was taken from a girl aged 2-10 years with congenital amegakaryocytic thrombocytopenia, due to receive a stem cell transplant. The DNA of the CDR3 is TGCAGTGCTAGTCAACAGGGAGACTCCTACGAGCAGTACTTC. This gives the protein CSASQQGDSYEQYF.